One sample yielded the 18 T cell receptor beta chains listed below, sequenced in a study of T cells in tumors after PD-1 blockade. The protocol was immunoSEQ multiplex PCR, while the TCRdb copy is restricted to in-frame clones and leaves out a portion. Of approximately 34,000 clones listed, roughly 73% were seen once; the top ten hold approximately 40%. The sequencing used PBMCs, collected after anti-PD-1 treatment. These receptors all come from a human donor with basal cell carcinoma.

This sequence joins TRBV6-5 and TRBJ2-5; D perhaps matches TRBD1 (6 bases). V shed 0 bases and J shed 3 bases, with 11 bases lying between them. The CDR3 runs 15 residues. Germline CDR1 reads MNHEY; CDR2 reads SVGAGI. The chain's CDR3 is CASSYSGAGEETQYF. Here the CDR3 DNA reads TGTGCCAGCAGTTACTCGGGGGCAGGGGAAGAGACCCAGTACTTC.

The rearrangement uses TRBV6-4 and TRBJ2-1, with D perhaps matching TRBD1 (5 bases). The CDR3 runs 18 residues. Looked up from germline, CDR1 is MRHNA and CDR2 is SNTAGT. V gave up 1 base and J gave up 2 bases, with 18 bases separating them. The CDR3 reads CASSDFGAVGTPYNEQFF. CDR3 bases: TGTGCCAGCAGTGACTTTGGGGCGGTGGGAACCCCCTACAATGAGCAGTTCTTC.

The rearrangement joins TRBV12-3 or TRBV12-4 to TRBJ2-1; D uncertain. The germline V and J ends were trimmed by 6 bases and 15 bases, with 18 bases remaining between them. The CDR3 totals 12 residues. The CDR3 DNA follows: TGTGCCAGCAGCCTCTGGACCTCTGTTTCGTTCTTC. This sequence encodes CASSLWTSVSFF.

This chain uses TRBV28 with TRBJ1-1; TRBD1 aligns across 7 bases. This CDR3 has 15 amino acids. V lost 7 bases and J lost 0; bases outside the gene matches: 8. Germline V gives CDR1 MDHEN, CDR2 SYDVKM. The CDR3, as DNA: TGTGCCAGCATCCTAGGGGACAGAGTGAACACTGAAGCTTTCTTT. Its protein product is CASILGDRVNTEAFF.

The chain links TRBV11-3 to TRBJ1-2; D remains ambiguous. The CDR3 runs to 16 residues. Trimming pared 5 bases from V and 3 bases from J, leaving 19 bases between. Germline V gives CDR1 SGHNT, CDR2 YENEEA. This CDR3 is CASSPEGSSNYYGYTF. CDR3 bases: TGTGCCAGCAGCCCAGAGGGTAGTAGCAACTACTATGGCTACACCTTC.

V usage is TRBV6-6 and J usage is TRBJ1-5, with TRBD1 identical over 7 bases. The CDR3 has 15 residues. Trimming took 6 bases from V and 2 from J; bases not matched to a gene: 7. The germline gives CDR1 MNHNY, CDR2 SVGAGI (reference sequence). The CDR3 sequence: CASREDRAGNQPQHF. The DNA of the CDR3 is TGTGCCAGCAGGGAAGACAGGGCTGGCAATCAGCCCCAGCATTTT.

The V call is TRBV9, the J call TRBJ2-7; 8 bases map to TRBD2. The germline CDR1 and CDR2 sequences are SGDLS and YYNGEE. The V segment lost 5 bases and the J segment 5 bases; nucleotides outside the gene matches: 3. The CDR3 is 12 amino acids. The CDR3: CASSTGRDEQYF. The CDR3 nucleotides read TGTGCCAGCAGTACCGGGAGGGACGAGCAGTACTTC. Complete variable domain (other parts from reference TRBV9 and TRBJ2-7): DSGVTQTPKHLITATGQRVTLRCSPRSGDLSVYWYQQSLDQGLQFLIQYYNGEERAKGNILERFSAQQFPDLHSELNLSSLELGDSALYFCASSTGRDEQYFGPGTRLTVT.

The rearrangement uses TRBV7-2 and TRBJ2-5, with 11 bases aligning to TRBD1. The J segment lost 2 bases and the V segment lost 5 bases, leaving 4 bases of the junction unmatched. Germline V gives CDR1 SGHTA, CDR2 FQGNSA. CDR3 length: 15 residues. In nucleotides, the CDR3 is TGTGCCAGCAGCAGCGGACAGGGGGCTCAAGAGACCCAGTACTTC. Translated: CASSSGQGAQETQYF. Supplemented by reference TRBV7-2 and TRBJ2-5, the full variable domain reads GAGVSQSPSNKVTEKGKDVELRCDPISGHTALYWYRQSLGQGLEFLIYFQGNSAPDKSGLPSDRFSAERTGGSVSTLTIQRTQQEDSAVYLCASSSGQGAQETQYFGPGTRLLVL.

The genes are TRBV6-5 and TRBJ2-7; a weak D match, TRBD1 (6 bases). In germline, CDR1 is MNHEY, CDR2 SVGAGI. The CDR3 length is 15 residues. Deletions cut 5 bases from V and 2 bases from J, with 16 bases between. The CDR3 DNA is TGTGCCAGCAGTCTAGAGACAGGCCCACCCTACGAGCAGTACTTC. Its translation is CASSLETGPPYEQYF.

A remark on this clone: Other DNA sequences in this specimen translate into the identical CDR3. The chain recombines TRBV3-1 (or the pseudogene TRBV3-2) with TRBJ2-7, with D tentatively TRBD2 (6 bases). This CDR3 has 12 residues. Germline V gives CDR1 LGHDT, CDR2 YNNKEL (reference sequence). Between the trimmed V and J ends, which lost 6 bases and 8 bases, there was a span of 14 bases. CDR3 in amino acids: CASRAPGGKQYF. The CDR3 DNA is TGTGCCAGCAGGGCGCCCGGGGGAAAGCAGTACTTC.

CDR3 amino acids: CASSLAGGTDTQYF. CDR3 sequence (DNA): TGTGCCAGCAGCTTAGCGGGAGGCACAGATACGCAGTATTTT. The chain uses TRBV7-2 and TRBJ2-3; TRBD2 is a possible D gene (5 bases). CDR3 length equals 14 residues. The V end was cut by 0 bases, the J end by 1 base, with 5 bases between. From germline, CDR1 is SGHTA and CDR2 FQGNSA.

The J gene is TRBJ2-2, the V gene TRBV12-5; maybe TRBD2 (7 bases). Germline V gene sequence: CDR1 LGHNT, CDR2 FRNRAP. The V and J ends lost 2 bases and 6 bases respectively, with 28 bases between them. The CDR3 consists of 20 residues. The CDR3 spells CASGLPIRGRGEDHAGELFF. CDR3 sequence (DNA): TGTGCTAGTGGTTTGCCCATAAGAGGGAGGGGGGAGGACCACGCCGGGGAGCTGTTTTTT.

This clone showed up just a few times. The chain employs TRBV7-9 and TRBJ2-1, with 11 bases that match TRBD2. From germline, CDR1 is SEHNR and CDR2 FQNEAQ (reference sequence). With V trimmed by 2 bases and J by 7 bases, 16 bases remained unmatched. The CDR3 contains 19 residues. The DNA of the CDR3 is TGTGCCAGCAGCTTAACAGCTATACCTCGACTAGCGGGAAGGAATGAGCAGTTCTTC. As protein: CASSLTAIPRLAGRNEQFF.

CDR3 DNA sequence: TGTGCCAGTAGTATAAGACAGGGGCACTCGGGAGAGCAGTTCTTC. Its translation is CASSIRQGHSGEQFF. J is TRBJ2-1 and V is TRBV19; 8 nucleotides line up with TRBD1. J lost 10 bases, V lost 2 bases, and 10 bases had no gene match. The germline V gene has CDR1 LNHDA and CDR2 SQIVND (reference sequence). The CDR3 covers 15 residues.

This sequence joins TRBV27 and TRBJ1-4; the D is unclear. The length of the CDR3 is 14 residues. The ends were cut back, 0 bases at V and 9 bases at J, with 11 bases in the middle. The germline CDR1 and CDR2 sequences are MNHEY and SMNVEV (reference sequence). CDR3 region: CASSLSSVMQKLFF. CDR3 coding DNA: TGTGCCAGCAGTTTATCTTCAGTAATGCAAAAACTGTTTTTT.

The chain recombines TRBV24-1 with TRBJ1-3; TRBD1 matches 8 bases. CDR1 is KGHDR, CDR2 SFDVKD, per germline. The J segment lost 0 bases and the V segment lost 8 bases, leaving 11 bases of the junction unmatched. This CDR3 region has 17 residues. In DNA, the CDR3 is TGTGCCACCAACGAAAATAGACAGGGGCACTCTGGAAACACCATATATTTT. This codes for CATNENRQGHSGNTIYF.

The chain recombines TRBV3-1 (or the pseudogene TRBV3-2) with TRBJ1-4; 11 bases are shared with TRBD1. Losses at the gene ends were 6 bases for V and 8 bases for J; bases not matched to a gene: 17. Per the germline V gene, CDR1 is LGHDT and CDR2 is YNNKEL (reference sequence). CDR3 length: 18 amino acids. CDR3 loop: CASRHTTGTGGKREKLFF. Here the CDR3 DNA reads TGTGCCAGCAGGCATACAACCGGGACAGGGGGAAAGAGGGAAAAACTGTTTTTT.

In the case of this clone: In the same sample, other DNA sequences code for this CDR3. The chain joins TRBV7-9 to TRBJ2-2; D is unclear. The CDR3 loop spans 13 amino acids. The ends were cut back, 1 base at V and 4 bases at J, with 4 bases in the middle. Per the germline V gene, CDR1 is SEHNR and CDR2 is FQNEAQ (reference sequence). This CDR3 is CASSLGSTGELFF. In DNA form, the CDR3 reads TGTGCCAGCAGCTTAGGGAGCACCGGGGAGCTGTTTTTT.